What follows are 28 T cell receptor beta chains derived from one specimen sequenced in a study of blood T cell repertoires in COVID-19. TCRdb's table, derived via immunoSEQ multiplex PCR, lists solely in-frame clones and lacks some. In the table there are 90,000 to 150,000 clones, about three quarters of which are singletons. The specimen was peripheral blood. These TCRs come from a human donor with acute or convalescent COVID-19. The donor label of this sample is uncertain.

The V and J genes are TRBV4-1 and TRBJ2-2, with unresolved D. This CDR3 has 17 residues. V lost 1 base and J 3 bases, leaving 15 bases between the germline ends. CDR1 and CDR2 from the germline V gene are MGHRA and YSYEKL. In DNA form, the CDR3 reads TGCGCCAGCAGCCAAGTAGACATGGTGAGCTACACCGGGGAGCTGTTTTTT. Encoded protein: CASSQVDMVSYTGELFF.

This rearrangement joins TRBV3-1 (or the pseudogene TRBV3-2) to TRBJ1-2; maybe TRBD1 (6 bases). Germline-derived CDR1 and CDR2 are LGHDT and YNNKEL (reference sequence). The length of the CDR3 is 14 residues. With 0 bases removed from V and 7 bases from J, the gap between germline ends came to 12 bases. The CDR3 DNA is TGTGCCAGCAGCCAAGATCGGCAGGGGTCTGGCTACACCTTC. It codes for CASSQDRQGSGYTF.

This chain links TRBV7-8 with TRBJ1-5; D possibly corresponds to TRBD1 (6 bases). The germline CDR1 and CDR2 sequences are SGHVS and FQNEAQ. V shed 5 bases and J shed 0 bases, with 17 bases lying between them. This CDR3 contains 17 residues. The CDR3 loop is CASSLTGQRYSNQPQHF. CDR3 DNA sequence: TGTGCCAGCAGCCTCACGGGACAAAGATATAGCAATCAGCCCCAGCATTTT.

This chain joins TRBV6-1 and TRBJ2-3; TRBD2 aligns across 10 bases. The CDR3 extends over 16 amino acids. Unmatched junction bases numbered 8, after V lost 3 bases and J lost 5 bases. The germline CDR1 and CDR2 sequences are MNHNS and SASEGT. CDR3 sequence: CASSDKRGGRVDTQYF. The CDR3 coding sequence is TGTGCCAGCAGTGACAAGCGGGGGGGCCGAGTAGATACGCAGTATTTT.

The sample holds a few counts of this clone. V is TRBV5-1 and J is TRBJ1-4, with 8 bases that match TRBD1. Germline V gene lookup returns CDR1 SGHRS and CDR2 YFSETQ. The V segment lost 0 bases and the J segment 8 bases; nucleotides outside the gene matches: 3. There are 14 residues in the CDR3. CDR3 sequence: CASSLGQGSEKLFF. The CDR3 nucleotides are TGCGCCAGCAGCTTGGGACAGGGGAGCGAAAAACTGTTTTTT. The whole variable domain, filled in from reference TRBV5-1 and TRBJ1-4, reads KAGVTQTPRYLIKTRGQQVTLSCSPISGHRSVSWYQQTPGQGLQFLFEYFSETQRNKGNFPGRFSGRQFSNSRSEMNVSTLELGDSALYLCASSLGQGSEKLFFGSGTQLSVL.

The chain links TRBV24-1 to TRBJ2-5, with 9 bases identical to TRBD1. Germline V CDR1 and CDR2: KGHDR, SFDVKD. The CDR3 has 16 amino acids. J gave up 5 bases and V 5 bases, and 11 bases lay outside the gene matches. CDR3 in amino acids: CATSATGTGSSETQYF. In DNA, the CDR3 is TGTGCCACCAGTGCAACCGGGACAGGGAGTTCGGAGACCCAGTACTTC.

This chain links TRBV7-9 with TRBJ2-7; D remains unclear. CDR1 is SEHNR and CDR2 is FQNEAQ in the germline V gene (reference sequence). This CDR3 is 13 amino acids long. Between the trimmed V and J ends, which lost 5 bases and 3 bases, there was a span of 11 bases. The CDR3 loop is CASSKPGNYEQYV. The CDR3 DNA reads TGTGCCAGCAGCAAACCTGGCAACTACGAGCAGTACGTC.

The chain carries TRBV7-8 and TRBJ1-6; no firm D call. Trimming cost V 1 base and J 0 bases, with 4 bases left between them. The CDR3 has 15 residues. The V gene's germline CDR1 is SGHVS and CDR2 FQNEAQ. Written as DNA, the CDR3 is TGTGCCAGCAGCTTAGTGAGCTCCTATAATTCACCCCTCCACTTT. It translates to CASSLVSSYNSPLHF.

The chain combines TRBV4-1 with TRBJ2-2; 7 nucleotides align to TRBD2. This CDR3 is built from 15 residues. V dropped 1 base and J dropped 6; count of bases not matched to a gene: 5. Germline V CDR1 and CDR2: MGHRA, YSYEKL. In DNA, the CDR3 is TGCGCCAGCAGCCAAGTGGCGGGGGAGGCCGGGGAGCTGTTTTTT. Translated, it gives CASSQVAGEAGELFF.

The chain couples TRBV5-1 to TRBJ1-3, with D possibly being TRBD1 (5 bases). Trimming stripped 4 bases from V and 0 bases from J, with 14 bases between. Germline loops: CDR1 SGHRS, CDR2 YFSETQ. The CDR3 is 16 residues long. As DNA, the CDR3 is TGCGCCAGCAGCGGGGGACTTACCGCCTCTGGAAACACCATATATTTT. Its translation is CASSGGLTASGNTIYF.

The chain recombines TRBV5-1 with TRBJ1-5; a possible D gene is TRBD1 (5 bases). The length of the CDR3 is 16 residues. Germline V gene lookup returns CDR1 SGHRS and CDR2 YFSETQ. V dropped 0 bases and J dropped 1 base, with 11 bases sitting between them. The CDR3 DNA follows: TGCGCCAGCAGCTTGGGACCGGGGGTGAGCAATCAGCCCCAGCATTTT. It codes for CASSLGPGVSNQPQHF.

V and J are TRBV19 and TRBJ2-1, with D hard to call. Germline values: CDR1 LNHDA, CDR2 SQIVND (reference sequence). Trimming removed 5 bases at V and 0 bases at J, with 8 bases between. The CDR3 covers 14 residues. CDR3 loop: CASSFSSSYNEQFF. CDR3 DNA sequence: TGTGCCAGTAGTTTCTCTAGCTCCTACAATGAGCAGTTCTTC.

This chain joins TRBV11-2 and TRBJ1-5; maybe TRBD1 (5 bases). V lost 5 bases to trimming and J lost 0 bases, with 11 bases between them. The CDR3 contains 15 residues. Germline values: CDR1 SGHAT, CDR2 FQNNGV. This CDR3 is CASSPDINSNQPQHF. In DNA form, the CDR3 reads TGTGCCAGCAGCCCGGACATTAATAGCAATCAGCCCCAGCATTTT.

This chain joins TRBV28 and TRBJ2-3; 11 bases are a match to TRBD1. Germline CDR1 MDHEN, CDR2 SYDVKM. Germline trimming cut 5 bases from V and 6 bases from J; bases unmatched to any gene: 7. CDR3 length: 15 residues. CDR3 residues: CASSARDRGMDTQYF. CDR3 nucleotides: TGTGCCAGCAGTGCCCGGGACAGGGGGATGGATACGCAGTATTTT.

The chain recombines TRBV14 with TRBJ1-2; D gene uncertain. Germline CDR1 SGHDN, CDR2 FVKESK. This CDR3 spans 13 amino acids. V lost 2 bases, J lost 3 bases, and 7 bases lay in between. In DNA, the CDR3 is TGTGCCAGCAGCCAACAGGTCGACTATGGCTACACCTTC. Its translation: CASSQQVDYGYTF.

The chain joins TRBV6-5 to TRBJ1-2, with D uncertain. The V gene's germline CDR1 is MNHEY and CDR2 SVGAGI. This CDR3 contains 13 residues. Trimming took 6 bases from V and 0 from J, leaving 8 bases between them. The CDR3: CASSPPANYGYTF. CDR3 nucleotides: TGTGCCAGCAGCCCCCCAGCTAACTATGGCTACACCTTC.

The chain uses TRBV6-1 and TRBJ1-6; D uncertain. Deletions cut 1 base from V and 5 bases from J, with 3 bases between. Germline-derived CDR1 and CDR2 are MNHNS and SASEGT. This CDR3 has 13 residues. The CDR3 DNA reads TGTGCCAGCAGTGAAGTCGATAATTCACCCCTCCACTTT. It translates to CASSEVDNSPLHF.

The chain links TRBV24-1 to TRBJ2-5; 10 bases map to TRBD1. Losses at the gene ends were 5 bases for V and 5 bases for J; bases not matched to a gene: 10. Germline values: CDR1 KGHDR, CDR2 SFDVKD. The CDR3 consists of 16 residues. The CDR3 coding sequence is TGTGCCACCAGTGTAAGGGGGACAGGGGCGGGCGAGACCCAGTACTTC. This gives the protein CATSVRGTGAGETQYF.

The chain links TRBV19 to TRBJ1-1; TRBD1 might be the D (5 bases). V was pared by 5 bases and J by 4 bases, with 17 bases between. This CDR3 is 15 amino acids long. The V gene's germline CDR1 is LNHDA and CDR2 SQIVND (reference sequence). The CDR3 sequence is CASSARYMGGTEAFF. The CDR3 DNA is TGTGCCAGTAGTGCGCGCTATATGGGGGGCACTGAAGCTTTCTTT.

J is TRBJ1-4 and V is TRBV2; D perhaps matches TRBD1 (6 bases). The germline CDR1 and CDR2 sequences are SNHLY and FYNNEI. This CDR3 has 14 residues. V shed 6 bases and J shed 16 bases, with 24 bases lying between them. In DNA form, the CDR3 reads TGTGCCAGCAGCGGGCTTCTCAGGGACAAGTTGAAGTTTTTT. Its protein product is CASSGLLRDKLKFF.

Ten or more counts support this clone. In DNA, the CDR3 is TGTGCCAGCAGCCAGGCTTCCGATCAGCCCCAGCATTTT. This gives the protein CASSQASDQPQHF. The rearrangement uses TRBV4-2 and TRBJ1-5, with D unclear. CDR1 and CDR2 from the germline V gene are LGHNA and YNFKEQ. CDR3 length: 13 amino acids. Trimming removed 3 bases at V and 5 bases at J, with 8 bases between.

This rearrangement joins TRBV6-4 to TRBJ2-7; TRBD1 is a possible D gene (6 bases). The CDR3 runs to 16 residues. In germline, CDR1 is MRHNA, CDR2 SNTAGT. Trimming cost V 0 bases and J 2 bases, with 14 bases left between them. The CDR3 loop reads CASSDSDSILAYEQYV. In nucleotides, the CDR3 is TGTGCCAGCAGTGACTCGGACAGCATACTCGCCTACGAGCAGTACGTC.

The chain carries TRBV7-2 and TRBJ1-3, with no clear D. In germline, CDR1 is SGHTA, CDR2 FQGNSA. The CDR3 has 14 residues. Trimming took off 5 bases at V and 0 bases at J, with 8 bases between the two ends. The CDR3 loop is CASSPPISGNTIYF. The CDR3 coding sequence is TGTGCCAGCAGCCCACCTATCTCTGGAAACACCATATATTTT. The whole variable domain, filled in from reference TRBV7-2 and TRBJ1-3, reads GAGVSQSPSNKVTEKGKDVELRCDPISGHTALYWYRQSLGQGLEFLIYFQGNSAPDKSGLPSDRFSAERTGGSVSTLTIQRTQQEDSAVYLCASSPPISGNTIYFGEGSWLTVV.

V usage is TRBV28 and J usage is TRBJ1-6; D gene uncertain. From germline, CDR1 is MDHEN and CDR2 SYDVKM. The CDR3 spans 14 residues. Trimming left V 2 bases short and J 7 bases short, with 9 bases between. Here the CDR3 DNA reads TGTGCCAGCAGTTTAGAAATACGGAATTCACCCCTCCACTTT. Translation: CASSLEIRNSPLHF. The variable domain in full, with the rest retrieved from reference TRBV28 and TRBJ1-6, is DVKVTQSSRYLVKRTGEKVFLECVQDMDHENMFWYRQDPGLGLRLIYFSYDVKMKEKGDIPEGYSVSREKKERFSLILESASTNQTSMYLCASSLEIRNSPLHFGNGTRLTVT.

The V call is TRBV2, the J call TRBJ1-6; maybe TRBD1 (5 bases). The germline V gene encodes CDR1 SNHLY and CDR2 FYNNEI. Trimming stripped 6 bases from V and 7 bases from J, with 16 bases between. The CDR3 has 15 amino acids. The CDR3 DNA reads as TGTGCCAGCAGGCCAACAGGAGTCCGAAATTCACCCCTCCACTTT. Amino acids: CASRPTGVRNSPLHF. Filled out from reference TRBV2 and TRBJ1-6, the complete variable domain reads EPEVTQTPSHQVTQMGQEVILRCVPISNHLYFYWYRQILGQKVEFLVSFYNNEISEKSEIFDDQFSVERPDGSNFTLKIRSTKLEDSAMYFCASRPTGVRNSPLHFGNGTRLTVT.

The chain recombines TRBV7-8 with TRBJ2-2; TRBD1 is a possible D gene (5 bases). The CDR3 consists of 18 residues. The germline V and J ends were trimmed by 1 base and 0 bases, with 15 bases remaining between them. The germline V gene has CDR1 SGHVS and CDR2 FQNEAQ. DNA for the CDR3: TGTGCCAGCAGCTTAGAGGGTTGGGGCGCCGCGAACACCGGGGAGCTGTTTTTT. It is translated as CASSLEGWGAANTGELFF.

There are a few counts of this clone. Other nucleotide sequences from this sample produce the same CDR3. The rearrangement uses TRBV19 and TRBJ1-5; D remains unclear. V was pared by 3 bases and J by 7 bases, with 7 bases between. Looked up from germline, CDR1 is LNHDA and CDR2 is SQIVND (reference sequence). The CDR3 runs to 12 residues. The CDR3 DNA sequence: TGTGCCAGTAGTATTCGAGGACAGCCCCAGCATTTT. Its protein is CASSIRGQPQHF.

V is TRBV7-3 and J is TRBJ2-1, with 14 bases matching TRBD2. CDR3 length equals 18 residues. V lost 2 bases to trimming and J lost 10 bases; unmatched junction nucleotides: 13. CDR1 SGHTA and CDR2 FQGTGA come from the germline V gene. CDR3 sequence: CASSLEPDSGTSGGEQFF. CDR3 coding DNA: TGTGCCAGCAGCTTAGAACCCGACTCCGGGACTAGCGGGGGAGAGCAGTTCTTC.